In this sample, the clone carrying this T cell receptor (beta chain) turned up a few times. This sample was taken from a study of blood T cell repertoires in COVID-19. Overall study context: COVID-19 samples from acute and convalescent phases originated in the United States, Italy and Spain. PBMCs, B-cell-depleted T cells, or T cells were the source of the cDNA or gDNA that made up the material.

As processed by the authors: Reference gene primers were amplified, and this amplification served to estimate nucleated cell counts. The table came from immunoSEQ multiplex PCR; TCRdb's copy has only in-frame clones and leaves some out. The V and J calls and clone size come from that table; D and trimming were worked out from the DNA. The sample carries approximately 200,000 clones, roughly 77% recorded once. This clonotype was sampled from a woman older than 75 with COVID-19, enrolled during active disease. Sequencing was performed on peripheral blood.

DNA for the CDR3: TGTGCCAGCAGCAAGGACAGGGGGTTCTCTGAAGCTTTCTTT. This codes for CASSKDRGFSEAFF. The V gene is TRBV11-3, the J gene TRBJ1-1; 10 bases match TRBD1. The CDR3 length is 14 residues. Per germline, CDR1 SGHNT and CDR2 YENEEA. V trimming: 5 bases; J trimming: 6 bases; junction bases outside the gene matches: 6.